This is a list of T cell receptor beta chains from one sample in a study of blood T cell repertoires in COVID-19. Sequencing was performed with immunoSEQ multiplex PCR; in TCRdb, only in-frame clones are kept and a portion is missing. The sample records approximately 210,000 clones, 70% to 90% being singletons. The sequenced sample consisted of peripheral blood. These TCRs come from a woman aged 65 to 85 with active or convalescent COVID-19. Each CDR3 is given with its conserved first and last residue. Each record gives: J gene, clone size, D gene, V gene, CDR3 protein, CDR3 DNA. The D gene is left open where the match is weak. Expanded clones are given a class, and other clones once, few, many or no size at all.

TRBJ1-5	NA	TRBD1	TRBV6-5	CASKGNDRVGQPQHF	TGTGCCAGCAAAGGAAACGACAGGGTGGGTCAGCCCCAGCATTTT
TRBJ1-4	NA	TRBD1	TRBV11-2	CASSRRQGSTEKLFF	TGTGCCAGCAGCCGGAGACAGGGGTCGACTGAAAAACTGTTTTTT
TRBJ2-1	NA	NA	TRBV19	CASSSTGTRGGDEQFF	TGTGCCAGTAGCAGCACCGGGACTAGAGGGGGCGATGAGCAGTTCTTC
TRBJ1-5	NA	NA	TRBV6-6	CASSSPERANQPQHF	TGTGCCAGCAGTTCCCCGGAGAGGGCAAATCAGCCCCAGCATTTT
TRBJ2-3	once	NA	TRBV18	CASSASRQTDTQYF	TGTGCCAGCTCAGCTAGCCGCCAGACAGATACGCAGTATTTT
TRBJ2-3	NA	TRBD2	TRBV19	CATVAGGLVEGTDTQYF	TGTGCCACCGTAGCGGGAGGGTTGGTGGAGGGCACAGATACGCAGTATTTT
TRBJ2-1	NA	NA	TRBV7-2	CASSPYSVGATNEQFF	TGTGCCAGCAGCCCCTACAGCGTAGGGGCCACTAATGAGCAGTTCTTC
TRBJ2-3	NA	NA	TRBV7-6	CASSLALLAPDTQYF	TGTGCCAGCAGCTTAGCGCTGCTAGCCCCAGATACGCAGTATTTT
TRBJ1-1	NA	NA	TRBV10-3	CAISESDSPNTEAFF	TGTGCCATCAGTGAGTCGGACAGTCCAAACACTGAAGCTTTCTTT
TRBJ2-1	NA	TRBD2	TRBV18	CASSGGPGLGYNEQFF	TGTGCCAGCTCAGGGGGCCCGGGACTAGGGTACAATGAGCAGTTCTTC
TRBJ1-1	NA	NA	TRBV29-1	CSVGGGRTEAFF	TGCAGCGTTGGAGGCGGGCGGACTGAAGCTTTCTTT
TRBJ2-1	NA	NA	TRBV28	CASSFEGASSYNEQFF	TGTGCCAGCAGTTTCGAGGGCGCTAGCTCCTACAATGAGCAGTTCTTC
TRBJ2-5	once	TRBD2	TRBV5-1	CASSLAGSGSWETQYF	TGCGCCAGCAGCTTGGCTGGTAGCGGGAGTTGGGAGACCCAGTACTTC
TRBJ2-1	NA	TRBD2	TRBV18	CASSRPVAGAGNEQFF	TGTGCCAGCTCACGTCCTGTAGCGGGAGCGGGAAATGAGCAGTTCTTC
TRBJ2-5	NA	TRBD2	TRBV10-2	CASRSGSERETQYF	TGCGCCAGCAGGAGCGGGAGCGAGAGAGAGACCCAGTACTTC
TRBJ2-2	NA	TRBD2	TRBV9	CASSAGDRRLAGYTGELFF	TGTGCCAGCAGCGCGGGGGACAGGCGACTAGCGGGATACACCGGGGAGCTGTTTTTT
TRBJ2-7	NA	TRBD2	TRBV29-1	CSTRTSGGSYEQYF	TGCAGCACCCGGACTAGCGGGGGGTCCTACGAGCAGTACTTC
TRBJ2-5	once	NA	TRBV11-2	CASSLERAPGGQETQYF	TGTGCCAGCAGCTTAGAGCGAGCTCCTGGAGGCCAAGAGACCCAGTACTTC
TRBJ2-1	NA	TRBD2	TRBV5-6	CASRPSGGSMNEQFF	TGTGCCAGCAGACCGTCGGGCGGGAGTATGAATGAGCAGTTCTTC
TRBJ2-7	NA	NA	TRBV2	CASSEAGRLYEQYF	TGTGCCAGCAGTGAAGCCGGCAGGCTCTACGAGCAGTACTTC
TRBJ2-1	NA	TRBD2	TRBV27	CASSYRLADNEQFF	TGTGCCAGCAGCTACAGACTAGCGGACAATGAGCAGTTCTTC
TRBJ2-5	NA	TRBD2	TRBV20-1	CSASSPLRGGDQETQYF	TGCAGTGCTAGTAGCCCCCTCCGGGGGGGGGACCAAGAGACCCAGTACTTC
TRBJ2-1	NA	TRBD2	TRBV19	CASRTGTSGIGEQFF	TGTGCCAGTAGAACCGGGACTAGCGGGATAGGGGAGCAGTTCTTC
TRBJ2-7	NA	TRBD1	TRBV4-1	CASSQEPGQVYYEQYF	TGCGCCAGCAGCCAAGAACCGGGACAGGTATACTACGAGCAGTACTTC
TRBJ1-2	once	TRBD1	TRBV7-9	CASSLRRTGIHGYTF	TGTGCCAGCAGCCTCAGGAGGACAGGGATCCATGGCTACACCTTC
TRBJ2-1	NA	NA	TRBV7-9	CASSLEQGRKNNEQFF	TGTGCCAGCAGCTTAGAGCAGGGGCGGAAGAACAATGAGCAGTTCTTC
TRBJ2-1	NA	TRBD2	TRBV24-1	CATSDGLAGTYNEQFF	TGTGCCACCAGTGATGGACTAGCGGGTACCTACAATGAGCAGTTCTTC